This note documents a single T cell receptor (beta chain) sequence. This record comes from a study of blood T cell repertoires in COVID-19. Authors' data handling: By means of reference gene primer amplification, nucleated cell counts were estimated. The protocol was immunoSEQ multiplex PCR, while the TCRdb copy is restricted to in-frame clones and leaves out a portion. Clonal size and the V and J genes are those of that table, whereas D and trimming came from the DNA. The data hold about 130,000 clones, with approximately 70% observed a single time. CDR1 is SEHNR, CDR2 FQNEAQ, per germline (reference sequence). Between the trimmed V and J ends, which lost 1 base and 5 bases, there was a span of 13 bases. This CDR3 spans 15 amino acids.

Sequencing was done on a sample of peripheral blood. The genes are TRBV7-9 and TRBJ2-3; possibly TRBD2 for D (5 bases). The clonotype was recovered from a woman between 70 and 85 years old with acute or convalescent COVID-19. The CDR3 is CASSLVGRAQDTQYF. In DNA, the CDR3 is TGTGCCAGCAGCTTAGTAGGGCGGGCCCAAGATACGCAGTATTTT.